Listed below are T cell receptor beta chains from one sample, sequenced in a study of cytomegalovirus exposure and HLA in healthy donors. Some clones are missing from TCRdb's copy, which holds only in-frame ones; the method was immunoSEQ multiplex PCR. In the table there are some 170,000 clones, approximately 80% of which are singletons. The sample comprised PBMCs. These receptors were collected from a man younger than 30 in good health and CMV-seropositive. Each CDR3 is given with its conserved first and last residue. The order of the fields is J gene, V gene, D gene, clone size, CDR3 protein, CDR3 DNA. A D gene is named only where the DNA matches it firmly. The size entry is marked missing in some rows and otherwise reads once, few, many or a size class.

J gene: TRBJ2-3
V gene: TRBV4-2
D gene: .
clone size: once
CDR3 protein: CASSQDRSTDTQYF
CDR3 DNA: TGTGCCAGCAGCCAAGATAGAAGCACAGATACGCAGTATTTT

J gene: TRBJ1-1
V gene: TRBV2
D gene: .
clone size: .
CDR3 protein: CASRDRTEAFF
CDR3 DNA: TGTGCCAGCAGGGACAGAACTGAAGCTTTCTTT

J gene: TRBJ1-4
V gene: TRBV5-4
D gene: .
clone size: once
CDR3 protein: CASSLGAATNEKLFF
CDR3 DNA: TGTGCCAGCAGCCTGGGAGCTGCAACTAATGAAAAACTGTTTTTT

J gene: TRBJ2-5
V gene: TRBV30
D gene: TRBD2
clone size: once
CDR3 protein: CAWSEGLAGGYQETQYF
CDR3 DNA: TGTGCCTGGAGTGAGGGACTAGCGGGAGGGTACCAAGAGACCCAGTACTTC

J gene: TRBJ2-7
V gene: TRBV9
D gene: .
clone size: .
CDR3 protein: CASSDSGYEQYF
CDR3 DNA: TGTGCCAGCAGCGACTCAGGGTACGAGCAGTACTTC

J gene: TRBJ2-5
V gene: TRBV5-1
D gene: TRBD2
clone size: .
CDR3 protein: CASSLGLAVLETQYF
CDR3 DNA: TGCGCCAGCAGCTTGGGCCTAGCGGTGTTGGAGACCCAGTACTTC

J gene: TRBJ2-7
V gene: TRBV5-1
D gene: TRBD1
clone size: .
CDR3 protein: CASSPDRVTYEQYF
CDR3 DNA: TGCGCCAGCAGCCCGGACAGGGTCACCTACGAGCAGTACTTC

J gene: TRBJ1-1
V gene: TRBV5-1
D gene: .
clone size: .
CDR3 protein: CASSWVQGLNTEAFF
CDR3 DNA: TGCGCCAGCAGCTGGGTACAGGGTTTGAACACTGAAGCTTTCTTT

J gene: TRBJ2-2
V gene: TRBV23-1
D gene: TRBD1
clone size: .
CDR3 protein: CASSQETGADTGELFF
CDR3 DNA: TGCGCCAGCAGTCAAGAGACAGGGGCCGACACCGGGGAGCTGTTTTTT

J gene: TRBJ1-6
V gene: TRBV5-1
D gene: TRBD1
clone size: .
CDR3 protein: CASSFGTGGSANSPLHF
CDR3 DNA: TGCGCCAGCAGCTTTGGGACAGGGGGATCCGCTAATTCACCCCTCCACTTT

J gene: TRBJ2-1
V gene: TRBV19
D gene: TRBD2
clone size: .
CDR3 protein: CASSSQGLAGVGNEQFF
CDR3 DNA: TGTGCCAGTAGTTCCCAAGGACTAGCGGGAGTCGGCAATGAGCAGTTCTTC

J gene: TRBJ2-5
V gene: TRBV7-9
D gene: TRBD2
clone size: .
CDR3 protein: CASSFGTSTETQYF
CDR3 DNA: TGTGCCAGCAGCTTCGGGACTAGCACAGAGACCCAGTACTTC

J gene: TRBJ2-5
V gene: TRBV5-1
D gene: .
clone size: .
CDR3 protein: CASSFLGGPETQYF
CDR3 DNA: TGCGCCAGCAGCTTTTTGGGGGGTCCAGAGACCCAGTACTTC

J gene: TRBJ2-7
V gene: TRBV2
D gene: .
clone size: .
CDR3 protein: CASSESFGQNSYEQYF
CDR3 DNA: TGTGCCAGCAGTGAATCCTTTGGGCAGAACTCGTACGAGCAGTACTTC

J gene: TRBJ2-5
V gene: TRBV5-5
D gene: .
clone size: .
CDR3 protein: CASSLARVLETQYF
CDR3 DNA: TGTGCCAGCAGCTTGGCCAGGGTTTTGGAGACCCAGTACTTC

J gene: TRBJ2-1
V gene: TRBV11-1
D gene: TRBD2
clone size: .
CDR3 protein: CASSSGLAGFFEQFF
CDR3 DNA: TGTGCCAGCAGCTCGGGACTAGCGGGGTTCTTTGAGCAGTTCTTC

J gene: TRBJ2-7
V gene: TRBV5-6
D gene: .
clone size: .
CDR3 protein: CASSPRSYEQYF
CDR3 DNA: TGTGCCAGCAGCCCCCGGTCTTACGAGCAGTACTTC

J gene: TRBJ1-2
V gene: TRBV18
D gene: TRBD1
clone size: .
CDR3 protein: CASSPRNTYRGRKISYGYTF
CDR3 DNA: TGTGCCAGCTCACCACGAAATACCTACAGGGGGCGGAAGATCTCCTATGGCTACACCTTC

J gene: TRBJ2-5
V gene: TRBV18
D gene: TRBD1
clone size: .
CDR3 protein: CASSPTGTAAGSRAQYF
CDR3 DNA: TGTGCCAGCTCACCGACAGGGACCGCCGCCGGTTCGAGGGCCCAGTACTTC

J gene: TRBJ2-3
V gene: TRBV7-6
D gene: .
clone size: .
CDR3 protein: CASASTRTHTDTQYF
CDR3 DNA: TGTGCCAGCGCTTCGACACGCACCCACACAGATACGCAGTATTTT

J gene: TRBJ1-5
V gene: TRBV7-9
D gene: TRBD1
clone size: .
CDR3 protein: CASSRGQGRDQPQHF
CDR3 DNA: TGTGCCAGCAGCAGAGGACAGGGAAGAGATCAGCCCCAGCATTTT

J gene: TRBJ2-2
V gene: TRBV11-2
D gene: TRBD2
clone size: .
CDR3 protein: CASSLAGGRTNTGELFF
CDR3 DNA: TGTGCCAGCAGCTTAGCAGGCGGGAGAACGAACACCGGGGAGCTGTTTTTT

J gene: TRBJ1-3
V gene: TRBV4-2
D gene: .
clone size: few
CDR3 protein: CASSRDRSSGNTIYF
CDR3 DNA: TGTGCCAGCAGCCGCGACAGGAGCTCTGGAAACACCATATATTTT

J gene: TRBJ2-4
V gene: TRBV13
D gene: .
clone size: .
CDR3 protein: CASSISGVTIQYF
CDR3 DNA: TGTGCCAGCAGCATAAGCGGAGTAACCATTCAGTACTTC

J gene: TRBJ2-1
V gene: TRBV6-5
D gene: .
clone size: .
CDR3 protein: CASKRLNEQFF
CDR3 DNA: TGTGCCAGTAAGAGGCTCAATGAGCAGTTCTTC

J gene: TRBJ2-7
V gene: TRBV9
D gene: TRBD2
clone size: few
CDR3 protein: CASSPRTSLYEQYF
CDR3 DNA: TGTGCCAGCAGCCCTAGGACTAGCTTGTACGAGCAGTACTTC

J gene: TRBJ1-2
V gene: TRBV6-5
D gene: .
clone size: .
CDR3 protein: CASSPSRRFYGYTF
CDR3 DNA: TGTGCCAGCAGTCCCTCCCGGCGGTTCTATGGCTACACCTTC

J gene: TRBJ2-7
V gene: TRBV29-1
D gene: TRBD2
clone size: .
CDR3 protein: CSVRLAGGSYEQYF
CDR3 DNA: TGCAGCGTGCGACTAGCGGGAGGATCTTACGAGCAGTACTTC

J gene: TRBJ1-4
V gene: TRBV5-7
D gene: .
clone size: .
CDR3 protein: CASSLVGFGEKLFF
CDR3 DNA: TGTGCCAGCAGCCTCGTCGGGTTCGGGGAAAAACTGTTTTTT

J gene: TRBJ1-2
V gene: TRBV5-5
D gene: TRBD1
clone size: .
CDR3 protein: CASSLASLVRGGDGYTF
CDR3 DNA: TGTGCCAGCAGCTTGGCCAGTTTGGTTCGAGGGGGCGACGGCTACACCTTC

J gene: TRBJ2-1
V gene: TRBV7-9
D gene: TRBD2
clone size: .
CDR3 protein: CSSTFPGLARYNEQFF
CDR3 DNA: TGTTCCAGCACCTTCCCGGGACTAGCGCGCTACAATGAGCAGTTCTTC

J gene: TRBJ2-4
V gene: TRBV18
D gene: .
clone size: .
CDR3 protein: CASSPLLAGAAKNIQYF
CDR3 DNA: TGTGCCAGCTCGCCTCTTCTGGCGGGGGCGGCCAAAAACATTCAGTACTTC

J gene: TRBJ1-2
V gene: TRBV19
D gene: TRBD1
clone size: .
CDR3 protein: CASSIFTGGGYGYTF
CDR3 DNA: TGTGCCAGTAGTATTTTCACAGGGGGCGGCTATGGCTACACCTTC

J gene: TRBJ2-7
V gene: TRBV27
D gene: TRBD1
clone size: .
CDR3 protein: CASSLGWKGAGEQYF
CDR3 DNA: TGTGCCAGCAGTTTAGGGTGGAAGGGGGCGGGCGAGCAGTACTTC

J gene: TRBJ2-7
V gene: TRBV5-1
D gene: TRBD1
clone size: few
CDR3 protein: CASSAGTATYEQYF
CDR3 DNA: TGCGCCAGCAGCGCAGGGACAGCCACCTACGAGCAGTACTTC

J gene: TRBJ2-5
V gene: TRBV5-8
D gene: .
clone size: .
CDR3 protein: CASSVRRGETQYF
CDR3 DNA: TGTGCCAGCAGCGTCCGGCGGGGAGAGACCCAGTACTTC

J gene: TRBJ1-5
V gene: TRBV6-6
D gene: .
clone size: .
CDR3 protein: CASSPNQNQPQHF
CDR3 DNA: TGTGCCAGCAGCCCAAATCAAAATCAGCCCCAGCATTTT

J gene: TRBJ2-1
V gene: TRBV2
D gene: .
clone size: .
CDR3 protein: CASRNLSAGEQFF
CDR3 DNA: TGTGCCAGCAGAAACCTAAGCGCCGGTGAGCAGTTCTTC

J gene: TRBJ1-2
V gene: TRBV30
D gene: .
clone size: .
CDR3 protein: CAWSPHNYGYTF
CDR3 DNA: TGTGCCTGGAGTCCCCATAACTATGGCTACACCTTC

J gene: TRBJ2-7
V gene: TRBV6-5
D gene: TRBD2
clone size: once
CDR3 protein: CASRGLDSYEQYF
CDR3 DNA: TGTGCCAGCAGAGGACTAGACTCCTACGAGCAGTACTTC

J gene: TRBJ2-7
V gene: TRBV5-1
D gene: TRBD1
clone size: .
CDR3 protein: CASSSGQGLEEQYF
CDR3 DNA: TGCGCCAGCAGCTCGGGACAGGGGCTCGAGGAGCAGTACTTC

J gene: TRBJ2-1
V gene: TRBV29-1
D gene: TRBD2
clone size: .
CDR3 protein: CSVSIAGEAYNEQFF
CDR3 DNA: TGCAGCGTTTCAATAGCGGGCGAAGCCTACAATGAGCAGTTCTTC

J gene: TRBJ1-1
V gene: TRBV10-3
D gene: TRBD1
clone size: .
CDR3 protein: CAIEPGTGPMNTEAFF
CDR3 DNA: TGTGCCATCGAACCCGGGACAGGGCCCATGAACACTGAAGCTTTCTTT

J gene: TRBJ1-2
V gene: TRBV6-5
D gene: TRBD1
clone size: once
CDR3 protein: CASRPTGGGYGYTF
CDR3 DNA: TGTGCCAGCAGACCAACAGGGGGCGGCTATGGCTACACCTTC

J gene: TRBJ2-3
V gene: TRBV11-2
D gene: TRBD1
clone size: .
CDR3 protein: CASSLGGTGGKPSTDTQYF
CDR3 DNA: TGTGCCAGCAGCTTAGGAGGTACAGGGGGTAAGCCTAGCACAGATACGCAGTATTTT

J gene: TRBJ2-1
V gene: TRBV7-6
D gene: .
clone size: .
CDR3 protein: CASSSRRVSPNEQFF
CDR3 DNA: TGTGCCAGCAGCTCAAGGAGGGTTTCCCCCAATGAGCAGTTCTTC

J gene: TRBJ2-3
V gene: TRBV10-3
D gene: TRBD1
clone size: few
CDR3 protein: CAIRDGGQGQRTDTQYF
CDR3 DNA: TGTGCCATCAGGGACGGGGGACAGGGTCAACGCACAGATACGCAGTATTTT

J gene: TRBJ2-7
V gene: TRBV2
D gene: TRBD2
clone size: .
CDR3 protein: CASTLLRAGVQYF
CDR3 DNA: TGTGCCAGCACCCTGCTTAGGGCGGGAGTTCAGTACTTC